The entry that follows covers one T cell receptor beta chain sequence. The CDR3 extends over 14 amino acids. Germline V lookup: CDR1 KGHDR, CDR2 SFDVKD. V gave up 6 bases and J gave up 6 bases, with 14 bases separating them. The data derive from a study of blood T cell repertoires in COVID-19. At the level of the study: Material from acute and convalescent COVID-19 was sourced from the United States, Italy and Spain. T cells, B-cell-depleted T cells, or PBMCs provided the cDNA or gDNA that served as material.

Per the authors' pipeline: Estimated nucleated cell counts came from reference gene primer amplification. The repertoire was sequenced with immunoSEQ multiplex PCR; TCRdb's copy has only in-frame clones and lacks some. V, J and clone size are taken as reported in that table, and D and trimming were inferred from the DNA itself. The table records about 120,000 clones, approximately 87% of them present only once. The receptor's source is a woman between 65 and 79 years old with acute or convalescent COVID-19. The sequenced sample was peripheral blood. The chain recombines TRBV24-1 with TRBJ2-1; D is possibly TRBD2 (5 bases). CDR3 in amino acids: CATSPAGSLNEQFF. CDR3 nucleotides: TGTGCCACCAGTCCCGCGGGCAGCCTCAATGAGCAGTTCTTC.